These T cell receptor beta chains were read from a single sample in a study of blood T cell repertoires in COVID-19. Repertoires were generated with immunoSEQ multiplex PCR, while TCRdb's copy carries only in-frame clones and drops some. The sample yields 45,000 to 60,000 clones, around four fifths seen once. Sequenced sample: peripheral blood. The receptors here all came from a human donor with acute or convalescent COVID-19. The donor label of this sample is uncertain. Both conserved end residues are part of each CDR3.

>TRBV7-9
CASSRSSGTGNQPQHF
>TRBV18
CASSRISAATGVQPQHF
>TRBV5-6
CASSVGQGYNEQFF
>TRBV15
CATSRQGNSPLHF
>TRBV4-3
CASSQDLGAGGYNEQFF
>TRBV27
CASPPTSGGAYEQFF
>TRBV28
CASTSLDRGFTGELFF
>TRBV6-1
CASSEEYRVMDYTF
>TRBV12-3/TRBV12-4
CASSLTGNYGYTF
>TRBV5-1
CASSYGQGEYTGELFF
>TRBV19
CASSRGGGYTDTQYF
>TRBV5-8
CASSWTENTEAFF
>TRBV11-2
CASSRDGTGGETQYF
>TRBV7-8
CASSLVFGTGAYATNEKLFF